Presented here are 9 T cell receptor beta chains from one specimen sequenced in a study of cytomegalovirus exposure and HLA in healthy donors. Primers for the PCR totalled 60 Vbeta and 13 Jbeta. Sequencing was performed with immunoSEQ multiplex PCR; in TCRdb, only in-frame clones are kept and a portion is missing. The sample has fewer than 250,000 clones; around 84% are singletons. The specimen sequenced was PBMCs. Receptors were obtained from a woman between 18 and 30 years old in good health and CMV-seronegative.

The chain is built from TRBV28 and TRBJ2-7, with 9 positions matching TRBD1. CDR1 MDHEN and CDR2 SYDVKM come from the germline V gene. V dropped 5 bases and J dropped 3; count of bases not matched to a gene: 5. The CDR3 loop spans 14 amino acids. The CDR3 bases are TGTGCCAGCAGTCCCGGGACAGGGTTCTACGAGCAGTACTTC. Amino acids: CASSPGTGFYEQYF.

The V and J genes are TRBV2 and TRBJ2-6; tentative D call: TRBD2 (6 bases). The V end was cut by 1 base, the J end by 6 bases, with 19 bases between. The CDR3 contains 18 residues. The germline V gene encodes CDR1 SNHLY and CDR2 FYNNEI. DNA for the CDR3: TGTGCCAGCAGTGAAGGGGACGGGCGGGGATTGAAGGCCAACGTCCTGACTTTC. Its translation: CASSEGDGRGLKANVLTF.

This sequence joins TRBV19 and TRBJ2-1; possibly TRBD2 for D (7 bases). The CDR3 runs to 15 residues. V was cut by 0 bases and J by 8 bases, with 14 bases left in between. CDR1 is LNHDA and CDR2 is SQIVND in the germline V gene (reference sequence). CDR3 nucleotide sequence: TGTGCCAGTAGTATAGAGGGGGGGCGATCGGATGAGCAGTTCTTC. Its translation: CASSIEGGRSDEQFF. Variable domain in full (rest from reference TRBV19 and TRBJ2-1): DGGITQSPKYLFRKEGQNVTLSCEQNLNHDAMYWYRQDPGQGLRLIYYSQIVNDFQKGDIAEGYSVSREKKESFPLTVTSAQKNPTAFYLCASSIEGGRSDEQFFGPGTRLTVL.

Written as DNA, the CDR3 is TGTGCCAGCAGCCTTGAGGCCAACACCATATATTTT. This gives the protein CASSLEANTIYF. The chain has TRBV7-8 and TRBJ1-3; no reliable D call. The V gene's germline CDR1 is SGHVS and CDR2 FQNEAQ. The V and J ends lost 5 bases and 7 bases respectively, with 9 bases between them. The CDR3 runs 12 residues.

The chain links TRBV10-3 to TRBJ2-1; 9 positions agree with TRBD2. Germline lookup yields CDR1 ENHRY and CDR2 SYGVKD. The V and J ends lost 0 bases and 1 base, in that order; junction bases with no gene match: 4. The CDR3 is 17 residues long. CDR3 residues: CAISESNSGSSYNEQFF. The CDR3 DNA reads as TGTGCCATCAGTGAGTCGAATAGCGGGAGTTCCTACAATGAGCAGTTCTTC.

This clone was counted a single time. The chain uses TRBV30 and TRBJ2-7, with unresolved D. CDR1 and CDR2 (germline): GTSNPN, SVGIG (reference sequence). The V gene lost 5 bases and the J gene lost 7 bases, with 21 bases spanning the gap. The CDR3 is 14 residues long. The CDR3 nucleotides read TGTGCCTGGGCCCCTGGCGGTACGTTTTCGGAGCAGTACTTC. Amino acids: CAWAPGGTFSEQYF.

This chain joins TRBV11-3 and TRBJ2-7; 10 bases are shared with TRBD2. The germline V gene has CDR1 SGHNT and CDR2 YENEEA. There are 14 residues in the CDR3. J was trimmed by 4 bases and V by 5 bases; bases with no gene match: 5. The CDR3 here is CASSPLAGSYEQYF. DNA for the CDR3: TGTGCCAGCAGCCCACTAGCGGGAAGTTACGAGCAGTACTTC.

This chain joins TRBV29-1 and TRBJ1-4, with 9 bases matching TRBD1. J was trimmed by 4 bases and V by 7 bases; bases with no gene match: 10. This CDR3 is built from 15 residues. The germline CDR1 and CDR2 sequences are SQVTM and ANQGSEA. CDR3 region: CSARDREFHNEKLFF. In nucleotides, the CDR3 is TGCAGCGCTCGGGACAGGGAGTTTCATAATGAAAAACTGTTTTTT. The whole variable domain, filled in from reference TRBV29-1 and TRBJ1-4, reads SAVISQKPSRDICQRGTSLTIQCQVDSQVTMMFWYRQQPGQSLTLIATANQGSEATYESGFVIDKFPISRPNLTFSTLTVSNMSPEDSSIYLCSARDREFHNEKLFFGSGTQLSVL.

The rearrangement uses TRBV5-1 and TRBJ2-1; 9 positions agree with TRBD1. J gave up 6 bases and V 4 bases, and 14 bases lay outside the gene matches. There are 17 residues in the CDR3. Germline CDR1 and CDR2: SGHRS and YFSETQ. CDR3 amino acids: CASSLLPPGQGTNEQFF. CDR3 DNA sequence: TGCGCCAGCAGCCTTCTCCCACCGGGACAGGGTACCAATGAGCAGTTCTTC.